This T cell receptor (beta chain) emerged from a study of OX40 agonist ivuxolimab in advanced cancers. On the study more broadly: Patients' therapy was ivuxolimab, an antibody that acts as an agonist of OX40 (CD134). Study-level results: Expanded clones were, on average, more numerous among CD8+ T cells than CD4+.

Sequenced by immunoSEQ multiplex PCR; TCRdb stores in-frame clones only, minus some. The repertoire holds about 48,000 clones, roughly 88% seen once, with approximately 53% in the top ten. Note on this clone: The antigen is not known.

The CDR3 is made up of 16 amino acids. Trimming removed 6 bases from V and 7 bases from J; junction bases left unmatched: 15. Germline loops: CDR1 MDHEN, CDR2 SYDVKM. The specimen was CD4+ or CD8+ T cells sorted from blood, collected in a trial of the OX40 agonist ivuxolimab. The genes are TRBV28 and TRBJ1-5, with TRBD1 identical over 7 bases. The receptor was isolated from an adult with an advanced solid tumor such as melanoma, head and neck, liver or kidney cancer. For the CDR3, the DNA is TGTGCCAGCAGGATCCACGAGGGGGCGCTGGGACAGCCCCAGCATTTT. It specifies CASRIHEGALGQPQHF.